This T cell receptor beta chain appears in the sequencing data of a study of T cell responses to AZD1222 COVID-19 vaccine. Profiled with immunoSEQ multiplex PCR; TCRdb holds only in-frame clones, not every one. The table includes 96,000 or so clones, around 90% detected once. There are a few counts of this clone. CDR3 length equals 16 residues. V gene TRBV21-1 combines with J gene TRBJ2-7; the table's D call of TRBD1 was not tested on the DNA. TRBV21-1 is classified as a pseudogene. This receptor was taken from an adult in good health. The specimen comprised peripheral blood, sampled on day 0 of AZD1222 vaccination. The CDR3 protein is CASSKLGQGRNYEQYF. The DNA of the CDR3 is TGTGCCAGCAGCAAGCTGGGGCAGGGGCGAAACTACGAGCAGTACTTC.